This T cell receptor (beta chain) appears in the sequencing data of a study of CXCR3-negative and CXCR3-positive naive CD8 T cells. Study results and limitations: Naive cells positive for CXCR3 carried more hydrophobic TRB CDR3s than CXCR3-negative ones.

TRB cDNA libraries were made by UMI-labeled 5' RACE. TCRdb re-called the 5' RACE reads and shows each CDR3 protein once, DNA omitted. This sample's clone table lists about 98,000 distinct CDR3 sequences. In the case of this clonotype: What it binds is not known.

This TCR derives from a human donor in good health. Some clones in this sample may be carry-over from other donors' samples. Material for sequencing was naive CXCR3+ CD8+ T cells from blood. The subset: CD45RO-CCR7+CD27+CD95- naive CD8+ T cells expressing CXCR3 (TNR3+).

Here the CDR3 reads CAWNPGLAGNEQFF. The chain is built from TRBV30 and TRBJ2-1; TCRdb reports TRBD2, a call that lacks DNA to check it against. The CDR3 contains 14 residues. The germline gives CDR1 GTSNPN, CDR2 SVGIG (reference sequence). The full variable domain, its missing parts supplied by reference TRBV30 and TRBJ2-1, is SQTIHQWPATLVQPVGSPLSLECTVEGTSNPNLYWYRQAAGRGLQLLFYSVGIGQISSEVPQNLSASRPQDRQFILSSKKLLLSDSGFYLCAWNPGLAGNEQFFGPGTRLTVL.